A selection of T cell receptor beta chains follows, all from one sample in a study of T-cell memory formation after mild COVID-19. TCRdb re-derived calls from the 5' RACE reads in MiXCR, one entry per CDR3 protein. The sample contains fewer than 550,000 distinct CDR3 sequences, around 18% of which appear only once. Input material: PBMCs or a T cell subset sorted from them (not recorded which). These receptor sequences come from an adult woman who had mild COVID-19 (a few samples of this study predate the infection). Cell type and time point are not known. The CDR3 runs from the conserved cysteine through the conserved F or W. Each record gives: clone size, V gene, J gene, D gene, CDR3 DNA, CDR3 protein. D genes are given only for firm matches. The listing skips clone size in some rows; elsewhere it reads once, few, many or a size class.

NA,TRBV6-5,TRBJ1-1,NA,TGTGCCAGCAGTTACTCTCTGCCAGGGGCAGGCGGCACTGAAGCTTTCTTT,CASSYSLPGAGGTEAFF
NA,TRBV9,TRBJ1-2,NA,TGTGCCAGCAGCGTAGCTTTAGGGCCGGGCCCCCGTGGCTACACCTTC,CASSVALGPGPRGYTF
few,TRBV6-6,TRBJ1-1,NA,TGTGCCAGCAGTTACTCCTCCTTGAACACTGAAGCTTTCTTT,CASSYSSLNTEAFF
NA,TRBV11-3,TRBJ2-1,NA,TGTGCCAGCAGCCTAAAAAATCGTTACAATGAGCAGTTCTTC,CASSLKNRYNEQFF
NA,TRBV5-1,TRBJ1-2,NA,TGCGCCAGCAGGCAGAATTATGACTATGGCTACACCTTC,CASRQNYDYGYTF
once,TRBV7-9,TRBJ1-2,NA,TGTGCCAGCAGCTTAGCCCGCGCAGACTTGTATGGCTACACCTTC,CASSLARADLYGYTF
NA,TRBV24-1,TRBJ2-1,TRBD1,TGTGCCACCAGTGACGCCTGGGACAGGGGGGGAAATGAGCAGTTCTTC,CATSDAWDRGGNEQFF
many,TRBV20-1,TRBJ2-1,NA,TGCAGTGCTAGGGGGGATGGCCCAAACAATGAGCAGTTCTTC,CSARGDGPNNEQFF
NA,TRBV19,TRBJ1-1,NA,TGTGCCAGTAATGGGGGATGGAACACTGAAGCTTTCTTT,CASNGGWNTEAFF
few,TRBV7-2,TRBJ2-7,TRBD2,TGTGCCAGCAGCTTAGGGGGGACTAGCGGGAGGTACGAGCAGTACTTC,CASSLGGTSGRYEQYF
few,TRBV12-3/TRBV12-4,TRBJ1-1,NA,TGTGCCAGCAGTTTATCTTTGAGTTTCACTGAAGCTTTCTTT,CASSLSLSFTEAFF
NA,TRBV7-8,TRBJ1-1,TRBD1,TGTGCCAGCAGCTTAGTTCAGATGACAGGGGACACTGAAGCTTTCTTT,CASSLVQMTGDTEAFF